The source of this TCR beta chain is a study of blood T cell repertoires in COVID-19. The overall study: Collection of acute and convalescent COVID-19 samples took place in the United States, Italy and Spain.

Germline V lookup: CDR1 SEHNR, CDR2 FQNEAQ (reference sequence). V shed 5 bases, J shed 4 bases, and the junction held 11 bases outside the gene matches. The CDR3 consists of 16 residues. Per the authors' pipeline: Amplifying reference gene primers gave estimates of nucleated cell counts. The method was immunoSEQ multiplex PCR; TCRdb's version includes in-frame clones alone and lacks a portion of them. For V, J and clone size, that table is used; D and trimming come from the DNA. The sample contains 250,000 or so clones, about 89% of which appear only once. The sequence derives from a man aged 40-55 years with active or convalescent COVID-19. The sample consisted of peripheral blood. V is TRBV7-9 and J is TRBJ2-7; TRBD1 matches at 10 bases. For the CDR3, the DNA is TGTGCCAGCAGCCATGGACAGGGACAGGGGAGGTACGAGCAGTACTTC. The encoded protein is CASSHGQGQGRYEQYF.